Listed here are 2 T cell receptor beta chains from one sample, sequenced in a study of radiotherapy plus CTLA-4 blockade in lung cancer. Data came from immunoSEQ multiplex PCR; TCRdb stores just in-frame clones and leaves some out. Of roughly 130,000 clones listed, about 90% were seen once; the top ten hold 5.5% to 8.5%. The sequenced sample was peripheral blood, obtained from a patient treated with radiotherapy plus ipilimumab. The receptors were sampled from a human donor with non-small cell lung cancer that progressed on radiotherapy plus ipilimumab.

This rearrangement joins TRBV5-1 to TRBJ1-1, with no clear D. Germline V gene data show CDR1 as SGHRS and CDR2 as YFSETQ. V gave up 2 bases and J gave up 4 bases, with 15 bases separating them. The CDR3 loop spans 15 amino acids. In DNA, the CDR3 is TGCGCCAGCAGCTTTGCCGGAGGGTATAGCACTGAAGCTTTCTTT. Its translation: CASSFAGGYSTEAFF.

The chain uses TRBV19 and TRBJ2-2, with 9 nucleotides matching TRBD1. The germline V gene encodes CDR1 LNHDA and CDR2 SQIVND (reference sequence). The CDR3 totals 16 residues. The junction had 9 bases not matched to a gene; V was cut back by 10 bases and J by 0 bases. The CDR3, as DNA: TGTGCCACCGGGGCCAGGGACAGGGCGAACACCGGGGAGCTGTTTTTT. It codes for CATGARDRANTGELFF. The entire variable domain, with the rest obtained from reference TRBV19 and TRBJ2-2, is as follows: DGGITQSPKYLFRKEGQNVTLSCEQNLNHDAMYWYRQDPGQGLRLIYYSQIVNDFQKGDIAEGYSVSREKKESFPLTVTSAQKNPTAFYLCATGARDRANTGELFFGEGSRLTVL.